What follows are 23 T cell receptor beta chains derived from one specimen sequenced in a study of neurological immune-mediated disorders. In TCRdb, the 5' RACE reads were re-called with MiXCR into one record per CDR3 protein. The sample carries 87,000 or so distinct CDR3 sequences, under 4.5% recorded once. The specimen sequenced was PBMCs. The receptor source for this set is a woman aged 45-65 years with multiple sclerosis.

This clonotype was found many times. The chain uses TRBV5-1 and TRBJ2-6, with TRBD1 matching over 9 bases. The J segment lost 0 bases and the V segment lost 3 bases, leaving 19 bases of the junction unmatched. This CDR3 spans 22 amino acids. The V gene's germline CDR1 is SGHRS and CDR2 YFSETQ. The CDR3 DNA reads TGCGCCAGCAGCTCTAGCCCGTGGGCCACCGGGACAGGGACCTCTGGGGCCAACGTCCTGACTTTC. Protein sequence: CASSSSPWATGTGTSGANVLTF.

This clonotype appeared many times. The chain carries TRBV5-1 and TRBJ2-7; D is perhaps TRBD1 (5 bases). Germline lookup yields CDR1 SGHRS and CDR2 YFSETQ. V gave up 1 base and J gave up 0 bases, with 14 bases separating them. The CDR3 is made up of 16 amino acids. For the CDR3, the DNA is TGCGCCAGCAGCTTGTTGGGGCAGCGCAGCTCCTACGAGCAGTACTTC. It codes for CASSLLGQRSSYEQYF. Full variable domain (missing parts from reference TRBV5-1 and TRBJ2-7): KAGVTQTPRYLIKTRGQQVTLSCSPISGHRSVSWYQQTPGQGLQFLFEYFSETQRNKGNFPGRFSGRQFSNSRSEMNVSTLELGDSALYLCASSLLGQRSSYEQYFGPGTRLTVT.

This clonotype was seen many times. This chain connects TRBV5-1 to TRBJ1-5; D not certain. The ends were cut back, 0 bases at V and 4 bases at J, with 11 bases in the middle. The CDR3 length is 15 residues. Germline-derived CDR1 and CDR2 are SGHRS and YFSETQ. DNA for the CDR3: TGCGCCAGCAGCTTGGAGGGCAGAACTAATCAGCCCCAGCATTTT. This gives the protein CASSLEGRTNQPQHF.

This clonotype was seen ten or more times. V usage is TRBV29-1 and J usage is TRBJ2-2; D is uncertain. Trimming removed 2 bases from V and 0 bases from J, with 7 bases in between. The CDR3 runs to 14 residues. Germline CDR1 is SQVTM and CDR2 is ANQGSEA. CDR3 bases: TGCAGCGTTGAAAGCCACGCGAACACCGGGGAGCTGTTTTTT. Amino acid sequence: CSVESHANTGELFF.

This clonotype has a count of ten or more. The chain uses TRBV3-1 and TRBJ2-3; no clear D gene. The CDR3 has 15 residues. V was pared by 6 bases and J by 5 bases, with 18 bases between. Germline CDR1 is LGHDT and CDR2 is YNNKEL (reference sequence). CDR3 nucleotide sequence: TGTGCCAGCAGTCAAACCAGGAAGTGGGAAGATACGCAGTATTTT. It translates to CASSQTRKWEDTQYF.

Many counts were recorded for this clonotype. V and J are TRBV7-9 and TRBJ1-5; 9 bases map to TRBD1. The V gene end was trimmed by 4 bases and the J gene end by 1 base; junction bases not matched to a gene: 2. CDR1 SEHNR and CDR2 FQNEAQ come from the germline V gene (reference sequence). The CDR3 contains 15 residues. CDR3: CASSWGTGSNQPQHF. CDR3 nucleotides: TGTGCCAGCAGCTGGGGGACAGGGAGCAATCAGCCCCAGCATTTT.

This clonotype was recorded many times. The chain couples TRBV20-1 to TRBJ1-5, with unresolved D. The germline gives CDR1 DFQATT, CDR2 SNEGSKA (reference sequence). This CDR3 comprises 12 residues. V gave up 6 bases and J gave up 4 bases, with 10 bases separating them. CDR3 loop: CSAHFANQPQHF. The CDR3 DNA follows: TGCAGTGCCCACTTCGCTAATCAGCCCCAGCATTTT.

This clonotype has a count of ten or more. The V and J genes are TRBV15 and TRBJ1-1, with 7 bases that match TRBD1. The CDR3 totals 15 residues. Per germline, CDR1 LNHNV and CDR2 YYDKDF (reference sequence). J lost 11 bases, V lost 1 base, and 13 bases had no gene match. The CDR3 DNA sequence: TGTGCCACCAGCAGAGGTGGACAGGAAGCCTTTCGCGCTTTCTTT. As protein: CATSRGGQEAFRAFF.

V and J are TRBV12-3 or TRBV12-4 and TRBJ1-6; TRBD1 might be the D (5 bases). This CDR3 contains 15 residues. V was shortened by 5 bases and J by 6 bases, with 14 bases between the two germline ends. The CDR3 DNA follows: TGTGCCAGCAGTCCGCGCGGGGGTAGTAATTCACCCCTCCACTTT. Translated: CASSPRGGSNSPLHF.

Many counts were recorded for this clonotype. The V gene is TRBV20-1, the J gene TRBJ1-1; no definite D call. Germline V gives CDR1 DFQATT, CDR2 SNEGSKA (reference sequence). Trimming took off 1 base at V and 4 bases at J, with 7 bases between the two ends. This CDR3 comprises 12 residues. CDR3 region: CSARVLSTEAFF. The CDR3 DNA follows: TGCAGTGCTAGAGTCCTTAGCACTGAAGCTTTCTTT.

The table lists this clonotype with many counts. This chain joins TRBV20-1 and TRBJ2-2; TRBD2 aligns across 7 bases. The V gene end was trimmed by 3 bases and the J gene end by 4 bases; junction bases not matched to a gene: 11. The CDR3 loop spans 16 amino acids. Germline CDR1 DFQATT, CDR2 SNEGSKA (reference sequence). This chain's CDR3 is CSASMVGGGSTGELFF. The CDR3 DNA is TGCAGTGCTAGTATGGTGGGCGGGGGATCCACCGGGGAGCTGTTTTTT.

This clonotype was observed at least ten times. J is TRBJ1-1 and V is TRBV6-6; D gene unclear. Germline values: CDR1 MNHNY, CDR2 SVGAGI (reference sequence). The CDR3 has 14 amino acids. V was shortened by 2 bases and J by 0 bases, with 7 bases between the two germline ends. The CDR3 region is CASSYGRLNTEAFF. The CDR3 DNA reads TGTGCCAGCAGTTACGGACGGCTGAACACTGAAGCTTTCTTT.

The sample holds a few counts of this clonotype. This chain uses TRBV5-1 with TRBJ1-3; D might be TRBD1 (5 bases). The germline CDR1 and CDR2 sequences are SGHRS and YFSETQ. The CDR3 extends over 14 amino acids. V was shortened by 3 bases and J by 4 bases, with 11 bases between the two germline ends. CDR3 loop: CASSSRDGGNTIYF. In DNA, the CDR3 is TGCGCCAGCAGCTCCCGGGACGGAGGAAACACCATATATTTT. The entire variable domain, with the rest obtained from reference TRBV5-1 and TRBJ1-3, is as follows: KAGVTQTPRYLIKTRGQQVTLSCSPISGHRSVSWYQQTPGQGLQFLFEYFSETQRNKGNFPGRFSGRQFSNSRSEMNVSTLELGDSALYLCASSSRDGGNTIYFGEGSWLTVV.

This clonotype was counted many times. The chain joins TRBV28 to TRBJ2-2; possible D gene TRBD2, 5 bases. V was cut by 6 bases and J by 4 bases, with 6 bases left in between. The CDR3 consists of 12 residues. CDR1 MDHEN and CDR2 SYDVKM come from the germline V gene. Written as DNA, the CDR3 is TGTGCCAGCAGGAGGGTCACCGGGGAGCTGTTTTTT. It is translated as CASRRVTGELFF.

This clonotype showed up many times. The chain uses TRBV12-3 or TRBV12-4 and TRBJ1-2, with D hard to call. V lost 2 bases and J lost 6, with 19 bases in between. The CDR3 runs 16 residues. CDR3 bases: TGTGCCAGCAGTTTAAACCCCCCGACCCGCCGGAATGGCTACACCTTC. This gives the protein CASSLNPPTRRNGYTF.

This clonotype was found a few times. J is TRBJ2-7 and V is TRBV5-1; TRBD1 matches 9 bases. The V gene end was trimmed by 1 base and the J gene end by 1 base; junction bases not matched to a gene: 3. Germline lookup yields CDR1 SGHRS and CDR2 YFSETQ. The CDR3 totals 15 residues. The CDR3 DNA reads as TGCGCCAGCAGCTTGTACGGGACAGGGTCCTACGAGCAGTACTTC. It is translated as CASSLYGTGSYEQYF.

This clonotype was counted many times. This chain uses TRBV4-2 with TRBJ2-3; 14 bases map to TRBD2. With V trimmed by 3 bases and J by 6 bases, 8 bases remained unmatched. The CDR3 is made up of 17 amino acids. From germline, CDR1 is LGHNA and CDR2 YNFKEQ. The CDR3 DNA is TGTGCCAGCAGCCAGTCGACTAGCGGGGGGGCTGGGGATACGCAGTATTTT. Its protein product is CASSQSTSGGAGDTQYF.

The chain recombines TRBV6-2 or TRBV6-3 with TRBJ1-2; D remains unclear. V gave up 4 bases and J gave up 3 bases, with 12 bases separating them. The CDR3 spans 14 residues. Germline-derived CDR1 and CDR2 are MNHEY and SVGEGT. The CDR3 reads CASSLLQADYGYTF. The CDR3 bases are TGTGCCAGCAGTTTACTTCAGGCGGACTATGGCTACACCTTC.

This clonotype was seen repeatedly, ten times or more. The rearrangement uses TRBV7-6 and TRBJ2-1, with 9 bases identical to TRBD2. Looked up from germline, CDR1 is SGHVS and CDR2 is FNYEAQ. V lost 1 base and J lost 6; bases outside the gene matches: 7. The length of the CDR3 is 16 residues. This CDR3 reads CASSLGASGVLNEQFF. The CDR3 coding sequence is TGTGCCAGCAGCTTAGGGGCTAGCGGGGTACTCAATGAGCAGTTCTTC.

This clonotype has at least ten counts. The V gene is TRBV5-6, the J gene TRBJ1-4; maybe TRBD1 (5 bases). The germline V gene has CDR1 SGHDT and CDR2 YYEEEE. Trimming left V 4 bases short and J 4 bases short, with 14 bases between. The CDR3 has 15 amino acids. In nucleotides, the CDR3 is TGTGCCAGCAGCATCACGGGACGGATTAATGAAAAACTGTTTTTT. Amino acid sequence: CASSITGRINEKLFF.

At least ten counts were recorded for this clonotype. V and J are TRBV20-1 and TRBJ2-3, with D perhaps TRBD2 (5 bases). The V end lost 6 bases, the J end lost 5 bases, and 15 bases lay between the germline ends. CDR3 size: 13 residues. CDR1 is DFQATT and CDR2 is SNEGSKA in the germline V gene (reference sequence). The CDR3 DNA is TGCAGTGCCACGAGTGGACTTCGAGATACGCAGTATTTT. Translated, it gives CSATSGLRDTQYF.

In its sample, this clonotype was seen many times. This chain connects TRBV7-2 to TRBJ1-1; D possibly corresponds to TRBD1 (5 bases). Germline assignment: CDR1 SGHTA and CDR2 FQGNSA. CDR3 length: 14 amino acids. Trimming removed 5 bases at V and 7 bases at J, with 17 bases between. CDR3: CASSAQTTGGEAFF. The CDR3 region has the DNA TGTGCCAGCAGCGCCCAGACAACCGGGGGTGAAGCTTTCTTT.

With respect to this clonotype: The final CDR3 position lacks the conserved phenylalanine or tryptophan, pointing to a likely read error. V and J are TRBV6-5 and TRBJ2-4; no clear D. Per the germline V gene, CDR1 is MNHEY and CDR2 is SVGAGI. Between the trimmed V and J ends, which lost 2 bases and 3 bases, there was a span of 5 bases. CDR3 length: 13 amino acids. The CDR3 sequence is CASSYGVKNIQYC. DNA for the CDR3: TGTGCCAGCAGTTACGGGGTCAAAAACATTCAGTACTGC.